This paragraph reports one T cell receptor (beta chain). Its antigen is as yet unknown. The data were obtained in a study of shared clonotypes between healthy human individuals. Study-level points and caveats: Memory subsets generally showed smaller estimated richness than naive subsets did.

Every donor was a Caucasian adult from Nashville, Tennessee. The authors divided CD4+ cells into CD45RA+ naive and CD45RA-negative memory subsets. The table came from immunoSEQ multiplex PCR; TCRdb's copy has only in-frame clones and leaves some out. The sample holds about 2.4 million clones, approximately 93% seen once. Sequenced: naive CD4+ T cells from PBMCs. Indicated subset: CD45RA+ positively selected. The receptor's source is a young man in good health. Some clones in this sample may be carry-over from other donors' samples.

The CDR3 DNA reads as TGTGCCATCAGTGGCGCGGGGGGGTCAGGAGATACGCAGTATTTT. The encoded protein is CAISGAGGSGDTQYF. This chain links TRBV10-3 with TRBJ2-3; 9 bases match TRBD2. V shed 4 bases and J 5 bases; nucleotides not matched to a gene: 7. CDR1 is ENHRY and CDR2 is SYGVKD in the germline V gene. CDR3 size: 15 residues.